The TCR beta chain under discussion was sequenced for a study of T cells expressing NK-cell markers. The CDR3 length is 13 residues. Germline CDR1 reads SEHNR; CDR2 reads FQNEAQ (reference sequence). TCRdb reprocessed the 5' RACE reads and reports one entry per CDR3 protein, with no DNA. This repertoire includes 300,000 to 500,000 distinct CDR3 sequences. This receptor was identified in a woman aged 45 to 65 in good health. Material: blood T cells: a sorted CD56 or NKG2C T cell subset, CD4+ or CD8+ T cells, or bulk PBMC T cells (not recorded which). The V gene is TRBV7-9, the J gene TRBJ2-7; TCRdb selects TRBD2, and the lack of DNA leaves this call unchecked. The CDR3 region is CASSSKRTEWQYF.